This is a list of T cell receptor beta chains from one sample in a study of blood T cell repertoires in COVID-19. TCRdb's table, derived via immunoSEQ multiplex PCR, lists solely in-frame clones and lacks some. The data hold around 290,000 clones, with 80% to 90% observed a single time. Source material: peripheral blood. The source is a woman in her forties or fifties who had recovered from COVID-19. Each CDR3 is given with its conserved first and last residue. Fields, in order: D gene, V gene, J gene, clone size, CDR3 protein, CDR3 DNA. D genes are given only for firm matches. Rows may omit the clone size; those that give it use once, few, many or a size class.

D: -; V: TRBV5-6; J: TRBJ2-1; size: -; CDR3: CASTPTEYNEQFF; DNA: TGTGCCAGCACCCCGACTGAGTACAATGAGCAGTTCTTC
D: TRBD2; V: TRBV11-3; J: TRBJ2-3; size: -; CDR3: CASSPRTSGTSTDTQYF; DNA: TGTGCCAGCAGCCCCAGGACTAGCGGAACTAGCACAGATACGCAGTATTTT
D: -; V: TRBV19; J: TRBJ2-1; size: -; CDR3: CASSTPGTYNEQFF; DNA: TGTGCCAGTAGTACTCCGGGGACCTACAATGAGCAGTTCTTC
D: -; V: TRBV7-6; J: TRBJ2-1; size: -; CDR3: CASSPVSEFYNEQFF; DNA: TGTGCCAGCAGCCCCGTCAGCGAGTTCTACAATGAGCAGTTCTTC
D: TRBD2; V: TRBV28; J: TRBJ2-3; size: -; CDR3: CASSGWDLAAGPDTQYF; DNA: TGTGCCAGCAGTGGATGGGACCTAGCAGCGGGACCAGATACGCAGTATTTT
D: TRBD1; V: TRBV19; J: TRBJ1-1; size: -; CDR3: CASSPTGPPRTEAFF; DNA: TGTGCCAGTAGTCCGACAGGGCCCCCGAGGACTGAAGCTTTCTTT
D: -; V: TRBV18; J: TRBJ1-2; size: -; CDR3: CASSPQKDSYTF; DNA: TGTGCCAGCTCACCCCAGAAGGACTCCTACACCTTC
D: -; V: TRBV28; J: TRBJ2-2; size: -; CDR3: CASSLAVLGGDTGELFF; DNA: TGTGCCAGCAGTTTGGCGGTGTTAGGGGGGGACACCGGGGAGCTGTTTTTT
D: TRBD2; V: TRBV6-2/TRBV6-3; J: TRBJ2-5; size: few; CDR3: CASTPGLARETQYF; DNA: TGTGCCAGCACCCCGGGACTAGCGAGGGAGACCCAGTACTTC
D: TRBD2; V: TRBV5-4; J: TRBJ2-5; size: -; CDR3: CASSLEAGGRGETQYF; DNA: TGTGCCAGCAGCTTGGAAGCGGGGGGGCGAGGTGAGACCCAGTACTTC
D: -; V: TRBV28; J: TRBJ2-1; size: once; CDR3: CASSSQEYLLSYNEQFF; DNA: TGTGCCAGCAGTTCGCAAGAATACCTACTTTCCTACAATGAGCAGTTCTTC
D: -; V: TRBV6-1; J: TRBJ1-4; size: -; CDR3: CASSEAYAGVLPNEKLFF; DNA: TGTGCCAGCAGTGAAGCGTACGCAGGGGTCCTCCCTAATGAAAAACTGTTTTTT
D: -; V: TRBV28; J: TRBJ1-2; size: -; CDR3: CASSLLIRDSTGYTF; DNA: TGTGCCAGCAGTCTCCTAATCCGGGACTCAACTGGCTACACCTTC
D: TRBD1; V: TRBV28; J: TRBJ2-7; size: -; CDR3: CASSSGTGGQEQYF; DNA: TGTGCCAGCAGTTCCGGGACAGGGGGCCAAGAGCAGTACTTC
D: TRBD1; V: TRBV5-8; J: TRBJ2-1; size: -; CDR3: CASSTDRGRGHEQFF; DNA: TGTGCCAGCAGCACAGACAGGGGGCGCGGGCATGAGCAGTTCTTC
D: TRBD1; V: TRBV9; J: TRBJ2-5; size: -; CDR3: CASSVGQGVETQYF; DNA: TGTGCCAGCAGCGTAGGGCAGGGGGTAGAGACCCAGTACTTC
D: -; V: TRBV19; J: TRBJ2-5; size: -; CDR3: CASSIAPGTQETQYF; DNA: TGTGCCAGTAGTATAGCCCCCGGGACACAAGAGACCCAGTACTTC
D: -; V: TRBV7-3; J: TRBJ2-7; size: -; CDR3: CASSLGRDSYEQYF; DNA: TGTGCCAGCAGCTTAGGCCGGGACTCCTACGAGCAGTACTTC
D: -; V: TRBV4-2; J: TRBJ1-5; size: -; CDR3: CASSQDRGSNQPQHF; DNA: TGTGCCAGCAGCCAAGATAGGGGGTCCAATCAGCCCCAGCATTTT
D: -; V: TRBV4-3; J: TRBJ2-4; size: -; CDR3: CASSGSSGVQYF; DNA: TGCGCCAGCAGCGGGTCCTCGGGTGTTCAGTACTTC
D: -; V: TRBV7-8; J: TRBJ1-5; size: -; CDR3: CASSFYAGQPQHF; DNA: TGTGCCAGCAGCTTCTATGCCGGTCAGCCCCAGCATTTT
D: TRBD1; V: TRBV29-1; J: TRBJ2-3; size: -; CDR3: CSVESTVGQGGDTDTQYF; DNA: TGCAGCGTTGAATCTACTGTAGGACAGGGGGGCGACACAGATACGCAGTATTTT
D: -; V: TRBV3-1/TRBV3-2; J: TRBJ1-6; size: -; CDR3: CASSQFRGNSPLHF; DNA: TGTGCCAGCAGCCAATTTAGGGGGAATTCACCCCTCCACTTT
D: TRBD2; V: TRBV10-3; J: TRBJ2-1; size: -; CDR3: CAISEPLTSGRSQFF; DNA: TGTGCCATCAGTGAGCCCCTGACTAGCGGGAGGTCTCAGTTCTTC
D: -; V: TRBV15; J: TRBJ1-5; size: -; CDR3: CATSRGVGGNQPQHF; DNA: TGTGCCACCAGCAGGGGAGTCGGAGGAAATCAGCCCCAGCATTTT
D: TRBD1; V: TRBV19; J: TRBJ1-1; size: -; CDR3: CASSSTGGALTEAFF; DNA: TGTGCCAGTAGTTCGACAGGGGGCGCGCTTACTGAAGCTTTCTTT
D: TRBD2; V: TRBV3-1/TRBV3-2; J: TRBJ2-1; size: -; CDR3: CASSQPLAVSYNEQFF; DNA: TGTGCCAGCAGCCAACCACTAGCGGTCTCCTACAATGAGCAGTTCTTC
D: -; V: TRBV11-2; J: TRBJ1-2; size: -; CDR3: CASSLDLYSGYTF; DNA: TGTGCCAGCAGCTTAGATCTTTATTCTGGCTACACCTTC
D: -; V: TRBV27; J: TRBJ2-6; size: -; CDR3: CASSLRDPFHLNRRELSGANVLTF; DNA: TGTGCCAGCAGTTTGCGGGACCCCTTTCATTTGAACAGGAGGGAACTCTCTGGGGCCAACGTCCTGACTTTC
D: TRBD2; V: TRBV24-1; J: TRBJ2-3; size: -; CDR3: CATGGGLSTDTQYF; DNA: TGTGCCACGGGCGGGGGGCTGAGCACAGATACGCAGTATTTT
D: -; V: TRBV28; J: TRBJ1-1; size: -; CDR3: CASRLSRGGRTEAFF; DNA: TGTGCCAGCAGGTTGAGTCGGGGGGGCCGCACTGAAGCTTTCTTT
D: TRBD1; V: TRBV27; J: TRBJ1-1; size: -; CDR3: CASSLSGHRGGESAFF; DNA: TGTGCCAGCAGTTTATCCGGACACAGGGGAGGAGAAAGCGCTTTCTTT
D: -; V: TRBV24-1; J: TRBJ2-2; size: -; CDR3: CATSDPLKGITGELFF; DNA: TGTGCCACCAGTGACCCACTGAAGGGGATCACCGGGGAGCTGTTTTTT
D: -; V: TRBV5-4; J: TRBJ2-1; size: -; CDR3: CASSLTGDLYNEQFF; DNA: TGTGCCAGCAGCTTGACGGGAGATCTCTACAATGAGCAGTTCTTC
D: -; V: TRBV6-2/TRBV6-3; J: TRBJ1-6; size: few; CDR3: CASSLEADNSPLHF; DNA: TGTGCCAGCAGTCTCGAGGCAGATAATTCACCCCTCCACTTT
D: -; V: TRBV7-9; J: TRBJ2-1; size: -; CDR3: CASSLQTFNEQFF; DNA: TGTGCCAGCAGCTTACAGACTTTCAATGAGCAGTTCTTC
D: -; V: TRBV7-9; J: TRBJ1-3; size: -; CDR3: CASSLRGFPPGNTIYF; DNA: TGTGCCAGCAGCTTAAGGGGGTTTCCACCTGGAAACACCATATATTTT
D: TRBD1; V: TRBV29-1; J: TRBJ1-4; size: few; CDR3: CSVRQGAAEKLFF; DNA: TGCAGCGTTAGACAGGGGGCCGCGGAAAAACTGTTTTTT
D: -; V: TRBV6-5; J: TRBJ2-7; size: -; CDR3: CASGRGWGHEQYF; DNA: TGTGCCAGCGGGCGAGGGTGGGGGCACGAGCAGTACTTC
D: TRBD1; V: TRBV6-5; J: TRBJ1-2; size: -; CDR3: CASSYFQGAEGYTF; DNA: TGTGCCAGCAGTTACTTCCAGGGGGCAGAGGGCTACACCTTC
D: -; V: TRBV5-6; J: TRBJ1-2; size: -; CDR3: CASSFIIQGLDGYTF; DNA: TGTGCCAGCAGCTTTATTATTCAGGGTTTGGATGGCTACACCTTC
D: TRBD1; V: TRBV3-1/TRBV3-2; J: TRBJ1-1; size: -; CDR3: CASSIRDRVSEAFF; DNA: TGTGCCAGCAGCATCCGGGACAGGGTCTCTGAAGCTTTCTTT
D: -; V: TRBV2; J: TRBJ2-7; size: -; CDR3: CASSGGGMGSYEQYF; DNA: TGTGCCAGCAGTGGGGGCGGGATGGGATCCTACGAGCAGTACTTC
D: -; V: TRBV5-1; J: TRBJ2-3; size: -; CDR3: CASSLAGDTDTQYF; DNA: TGCGCCAGCAGCTTGGCCGGAGATACAGATACGCAGTATTTT
D: -; V: TRBV5-1; J: TRBJ1-1; size: -; CDR3: CASTRGDVVANTEAFF; DNA: TGCGCCAGCACCCGGGGGGACGTGGTCGCGAACACTGAAGCTTTCTTT
D: TRBD1; V: TRBV10-2; J: TRBJ1-2; size: -; CDR3: CASAVQGANGYTF; DNA: TGCGCCAGCGCGGTCCAGGGGGCTAATGGCTACACCTTC
D: -; V: TRBV5-1; J: TRBJ2-5; size: -; CDR3: CASSGGAIQETQYF; DNA: TGCGCCAGCAGCGGCGGGGCTATCCAAGAGACCCAGTACTTC
D: -; V: TRBV5-1; J: TRBJ2-3; size: -; CDR3: CASSLGYTGPSTDTQYF; DNA: TGCGCCAGCAGCTTGGGGTATACAGGACCTAGCACAGATACGCAGTATTTT
D: TRBD1; V: TRBV5-1; J: TRBJ1-2; size: -; CDR3: CASSLGGQGDYGYTF; DNA: TGCGCCAGCAGCTTGGGAGGACAGGGAGACTATGGCTACACCTTC
D: -; V: TRBV7-9; J: TRBJ2-1; size: -; CDR3: CASTYPVGAENEQFF; DNA: TGTGCCAGCACCTACCCCGTGGGGGCTGAGAATGAGCAGTTCTTC
D: -; V: TRBV7-6; J: TRBJ2-7; size: -; CDR3: CASRLRPGLLMEYEQYF; DNA: TGTGCCAGCAGATTACGACCGGGACTCCTCATGGAGTACGAGCAGTACTTC
D: -; V: TRBV6-5; J: TRBJ1-3; size: -; CDR3: CASSPGGAGNTIYF; DNA: TGTGCCAGTTCCCCGGGGGGGGCTGGAAACACCATATATTTT
D: TRBD1; V: TRBV25-1; J: TRBJ1-2; size: -; CDR3: CASRRQGGGYTF; DNA: TGTGCCAGCAGGAGACAGGGCGGAGGCTACACCTTC
D: TRBD1; V: TRBV6-5; J: TRBJ2-3; size: -; CDR3: CASSNRGLGIDTQYF; DNA: TGTGCCAGCAGTAACAGGGGGCTGGGTATAGATACGCAGTATTTT
D: -; V: TRBV6-2/TRBV6-3; J: TRBJ1-5; size: -; CDR3: CASSYSGTGRNQPQHF; DNA: TGTGCCAGCAGTTACTCCGGAACAGGACGCAATCAGCCCCAGCATTTT
D: TRBD1; V: TRBV2; J: TRBJ2-7; size: -; CDR3: CASSSSVTGLNEQYF; DNA: TGTGCCAGCAGCTCTTCGGTGACAGGGCTTAACGAGCAGTACTTC
D: TRBD2; V: TRBV10-2; J: TRBJ2-1; size: -; CDR3: CASSVTSGVYNEQFF; DNA: TGCGCCAGCAGTGTAACTAGCGGAGTATACAATGAGCAGTTCTTC
D: TRBD1; V: TRBV5-1; J: TRBJ1-2; size: -; CDR3: CASSFRGQAGYGYTF; DNA: TGCGCCAGCAGCTTCCGTGGACAGGCCGGCTATGGCTACACCTTC
D: -; V: TRBV7-8; J: TRBJ2-2; size: -; CDR3: CASVLGHDTGELFF; DNA: TGTGCCAGCGTCTTGGGGCATGACACCGGGGAGCTGTTTTTT